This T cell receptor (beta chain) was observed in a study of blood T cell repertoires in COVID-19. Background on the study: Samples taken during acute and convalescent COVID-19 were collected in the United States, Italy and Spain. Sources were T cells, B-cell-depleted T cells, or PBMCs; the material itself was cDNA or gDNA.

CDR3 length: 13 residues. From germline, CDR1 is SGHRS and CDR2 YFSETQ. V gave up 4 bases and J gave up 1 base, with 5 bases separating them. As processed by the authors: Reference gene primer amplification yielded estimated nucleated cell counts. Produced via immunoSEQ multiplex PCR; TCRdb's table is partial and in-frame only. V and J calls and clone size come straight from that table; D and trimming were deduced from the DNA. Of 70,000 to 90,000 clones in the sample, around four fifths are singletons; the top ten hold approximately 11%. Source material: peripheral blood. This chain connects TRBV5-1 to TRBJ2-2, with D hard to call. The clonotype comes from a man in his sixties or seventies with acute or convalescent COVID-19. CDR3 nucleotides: TGCGCCAGCAGCCCCCGGAACACCGGGGAGCTGTTTTTT. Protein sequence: CASSPRNTGELFF.